The present T cell receptor (beta chain) was sequenced within a study of shared clonotypes between healthy human individuals. Data came from immunoSEQ multiplex PCR; TCRdb stores just in-frame clones and leaves some out. Here the sample spans some 2,000,000 clones, more than 90% being singletons. General study findings and limits: It was anticipated that sequencing depth would influence how many clonotypes donors shared. The study found lower generation probabilities in non-shared clonotypes than in those shared by all four donors. Naive subsets tended to show greater estimated richness than memory subsets.

Germline CDR1 reads SEHNR; CDR2 reads FQNEAQ (reference sequence). Germline trimming cut 5 bases from V and 8 bases from J; bases unmatched to any gene: 4. The CDR3 covers 15 residues. The authors divided CD4+ cells into CD45RA+ naive and CD45RA-negative memory subsets. With respect to this clone: Its antigen is undetermined.

This chain connects TRBV7-9 to TRBJ1-6, with 12 bases identical to TRBD1. Input material: naive CD4+ T cells sorted from blood. The subset here: CD45RA+ positively selected. This TCR was recovered from a man younger than 30 in good health. In DNA form, the CDR3 reads TGTGCCAGCAGCCTTGGGACAGGGGGCTATTCACCCCTCCACTTT. Protein sequence: CASSLGTGGYSPLHF.